The text below deals with one T cell receptor beta chain. The data derive from a study of blood T cell repertoires in COVID-19. For the study at large: The United States, Italy and Spain supplied acute and convalescent COVID-19 samples.

The protocol was immunoSEQ multiplex PCR, while the TCRdb copy is restricted to in-frame clones and leaves out a portion. The sample lists 130,000 or so clones, around 76% occurring once. The J segment lost 6 bases and the V segment lost 5 bases, leaving 11 bases of the junction unmatched. Per the germline V gene, CDR1 is LGHDT and CDR2 is YNNKEL (reference sequence). CDR3 length: 15 residues. This sequence joins TRBV3-1 (or the pseudogene TRBV3-2) and TRBJ2-7; 9 bases match TRBD1. The TCR sequence derives from a human donor in a cohort sampled during active COVID-19. The sample was peripheral blood. The CDR3 is CASSVRDRERREQYF. DNA for the CDR3: TGTGCCAGCAGCGTCCGGGACAGGGAGCGTCGCGAGCAGTACTTC.